This record concerns one TCR beta chain sequence. This clone was counted only a few times. The antigen this receptor binds is unknown. Qualities for individual bases were not recorded, and no much larger clone is one base off. The data are from a study of cytomegalovirus exposure and HLA in healthy donors (dated by TCRdb to 2016 to 2017). As for the study more broadly: According to an earlier analysis of several hundred of the donors, about 170 million T cells yielded over 100 million unique TCR beta sequences and roughly 280 Gb of sequence data. An early release covering more than 500 HLA-typed donors comprised about 290 gigabases of sequencing data and tens of millions of unique TCR sequences. Of the roughly 400 genotyped donors, over 65% fell in the genetic ancestry cluster associated with self-reported Caucasian donors. The aim of the study was to test whether cataloging public T cell receptors could identify signatures of past pathogen exposure. Using immunosequencing, the study profiled T cell repertoires from around 670 subjects and related those repertoires to cytomegalovirus serostatus. In addition to the first cohort of 650 to 750 subjects, a separate validation cohort of 100 to 150 different subjects was used. The study combined high-throughput TCR immunosequencing, statistical association of individual TCRs with disease status, and machine learning to predict cytomegalovirus infection status. In a later analysis, previously published TCR beta repertoires from roughly 710 donors were re-analyzed and high-resolution HLA genotyping was added so that TCR occurrence patterns could be studied. Rather than using new phenotypic data, the later analysis identified candidate immune exposures from TCR beta sequences and from how often those sequences occurred across donors. An earlier analysis of around 580 of the donors used high-throughput TCR beta sequencing to judge whether each TCR beta V gene segment behaved as functional or pseudogenic. Alongside the repertoire data, information on donor age, sex, ethnicity and CMV serostatus was compiled. In a later genetic analysis, genome-wide SNP genotypes for about three fifths of the roughly 670 donors were used, and that subset was treated as a discovery cohort. Every discovery cohort repertoire had been produced on one sequencing platform. Class I and class II HLA loci were covered by the typing at four-digit resolution. Typing coverage varied by locus: roughly 629-640 donors for A, B, C, DRB1 and DQB1; under 550 for DQA1; about 570 for DPA1; roughly 450 for DPB1. Several DR-DQ haplotypes were handled as single units for association and clustering because linkage in the cohort was strong. Among roughly 400 genotyped donors of the cohort, an average of about 240,000 unique TCR beta nucleotide sequences was sequenced per donor, of which roughly 17% were non-productive.

In total, 630 or so healthy bone marrow donors made up the cohort. Cohort members were all nominally healthy when sampled, although unrecorded immune exposures were likely present. The donor was CMV seropositive and belonged to the group of 250 to 300 seropositive cohort members. Each donor provided a peripheral blood sample, and peripheral blood mononuclear cells were used for TCR beta sequencing. The Qiagen DNeasy Blood Extraction Kit was used to extract genomic DNA from the blood cell samples. Study-wide conclusions, independent of this receptor: Most TCR sequences were observed very rarely across donors, whereas some public TCRs were present in many individuals. Because the 87-base-pair reads could not distinguish some IMGT-functional V segments, including TRBV6-2 and TRBV6-3, those segments were excluded. Presence/absence analyses assumed roughly uniform sequencing depth across donors, an assumption that may not hold. The only immune exposure information available for the cohort was CMV serostatus. A cluster of highly shared sequence variants was judged likely to be a technical artifact of the sequencing pipeline. A further reported finding was that TCR beta sequences accurately predicted the HLA-A and HLA-B alleles for most subjects in the first cohort. In a later analysis, most CMV-associated TCR beta chains were found to appear HLA-restricted, with HLA associations seemingly driven largely by CMV exposure. A later genetic analysis reported fewer N-insertions in productive TCRs among donors in an Asian-associated ancestry cluster than the roughly 700-donor mean. In this cohort, only TCR beta chains were sequenced, and detectable features were limited by the absence of alpha or paired-chain data. In a later analysis, HLA-associated TCR beta chains showed more clonal expansion and lower generation probabilities than non-associated chains that were equally common. Broadly in line with IMGT annotations, most TCR beta V segments showed up in productive rearrangements about 90% or about 30% of the time in an earlier analysis of roughly 590 of the donors. In both the original and validation cohorts, the classifier was reported to diagnose cytomegalovirus status with high specificity and sensitivity. The authors suggested that the approach could potentially be generalized to other disease states and immunological phenotypes. Because counts were too low, about 18 rarely observed V segments, including chromosome 9 orphons, were excluded from the earlier analysis of several hundred of the donors. A later analysis reported that several top co-occurrence clusters appeared linked to parvovirus B19, influenza, CMV and Epstein-Barr virus. In vitro tests confirmed that a few of the cytomegalovirus-associated TCR beta chains recognize cytomegalovirus antigens. According to a later analysis, TCR association rates differed among HLA loci, with DRB1 alleles showing the most associated TCRs and HLA-C alleles showing the fewest. An association between a missense DCLRE1C variant and V-gene and J-gene trimming of TCR beta chains was found in a later genetic analysis and replicated in an independent cohort. At a false discovery rate of 0.05, a later analysis linked around 17,000 TCR beta sequences to specific HLA alleles. Because some donors lacked HLA typing at each locus, the association tests relied only on the typed subset. Linkage disequilibrium might explain the correlated functional status among segregating V segments, but an unknown experimental factor could not be excluded. Strong co-occurrence of HLA alleles, especially DR and DQ, made assigning TCR associations to individual alleles difficult. The study gave a list of about 150 TCR beta chains associated with cytomegalovirus.

Preparation of the library involved the immunoSEQ multiplex PCR assay. The multiplex PCR relied on a mix of 60 forward primers for TCR Vbeta segments and 13 reverse primers for TCR Jbeta segments. A multiplex PCR assay on genomic DNA amplified the CDR3 region of rearranged TCR beta genes. On the Illumina HiSeq System, the amplified TCR beta libraries were sequenced as 87-base-pair reads. Under the source paper's analysis protocol: Across the 700 or so repertoires, a later analysis counted around 80 million unique TCR beta chains, 9 million to 14 million of which were shared by at least two donors. Raw reads were error-corrected and collapsed into unique sequences by a nearest-neighbor algorithm in which closely related sequences were merged to remove PCR and sequencing errors. CDR3 sequences were aligned to IMGT reference sequences to assign V, D and J gene segments. For a sequence to be retained, a match of at least six nucleotides to both a V gene segment and a J gene segment was required. A rearrangement counted as productive if the CDR3 had no stop codons and remained in frame with V and J, and every other rearrangement counted as non-productive. CDR3 was defined according to IMGT convention as the region running from the second conserved V-encoded cysteine to the conserved J-encoded phenylalanine. In an earlier analysis of approximately 590 of the donors, sequences lacking an unambiguous match to a single V gene segment were excluded. In an earlier analysis of about 590 of the donors, a V segment was called functional when productive rearrangements were above 56.7%, and segregating when the standard deviation between donors exceeded 5%. A statistical classification framework was built to diagnose cytomegalovirus status from the catalog of TCR beta chain sequences. In a later analysis, V and J genes were assigned by comparing TCR nucleotide sequences against IMGT/GENE-DB human TR gene sequences. A later analysis assigned CDR3 sequences and most-parsimonious VDJ recombination scenarios with the TCRdist pipeline. In a later analysis, each TCR beta chain was defined by its CDR3 amino acid sequence together with its V-gene family, and reads lacking a unique V-gene family were excluded. A later analysis removed 500 to 650 highly shared, low-generation-probability nucleotide sequences to deal with suspected cross-contamination and a sequencing artifact. In a later analysis, a clonal expansion index was calculated for each public chain from normalized within-repertoire ranks of inferred template counts. In a later analysis, generation probabilities were computed using a VDJ recombination model fitted to out-of-frame rearrangements, and the results were checked against IGoR. A later analysis scored TCR-TCR, TCR-HLA and TCR-CMV co-occurrence with hypergeometric tests, applying a repertoire-size bias correction to TCR pairs. False discovery rates were estimated in a later analysis by permuting HLA or CMV assignments 20 times. In a later analysis, co-occurring TCRs were grouped with DBSCAN, and TCRdist sequence similarity was added when clustering was performed within HLA-allele-positive subsets. Repertoires with fewer than 30,000 or more than 120,000 public chains were left out of co-occurrence clustering, as were roughly five repertoires with anomalous nucleotide sharing. TCRdb took this table from immuneACCESS and kept in-frame rearrangements with V and J called. Such tables lack part of the clones; where checked against another copy, unresolved V genes explain under half of the gap, and the rest is unexplained. Clonal size and the V and J genes are those of that table, whereas D and trimming came from the DNA. Across this sample there are about 160,000 clones, with about three quarters seen only once. The top ten constitute 0.85% to 1% of the sample.

As encoded in the germline V gene (reference sequence), CDR1 is SEHNR while CDR2 is FQNEAQ. V and J lose 0 bases and 7 bases, and a span of 13 bases separates them. The CDR3 runs 14 residues from the cysteine to the phenylalanine. Left in the record is the CDR3 DNA by itself, 42 bases read in frame from the first base. The specimen was PBMCs. The V gene is TRBV7-9 and the J gene is TRBJ2-7; possibly the D gene is TRBD2, per 5 matching bases. The receptor was isolated from a woman aged 45-65 years in good health and CMV-seropositive. The sequence in DNA is TGTGCCAGCAGCTTAGCGGGAGCCCCGGGGGAGCAGTACTTC. The translation is CASSLAGAPGEQYF.